The 32 T cell receptor beta chains listed next were all sequenced from one sample in a study of cytomegalovirus exposure and HLA in healthy donors. Primers for the PCR totalled 60 Vbeta and 13 Jbeta. Profiling relied on immunoSEQ multiplex PCR, and the TCRdb table lists in-frame clones only, not all of them. This sample has approximately 150,000 clones; 65% to 90% occur once, and the top ten carry approximately 2.1%. The sequencing sample was made of PBMCs. All receptors derive from a male donor in good health and CMV-seronegative.

The chain combines TRBV6-5 with TRBJ1-1, with TRBD1 as a possible D gene (5 bases). Germline V gene sequence: CDR1 MNHEY, CDR2 SVGAGI. The CDR3 extends over 14 amino acids. V lost 5 bases and J lost 4, with 14 bases in between. CDR3 loop: CASSDGGKVTEAFF. CDR3 coding DNA: TGTGCCAGCAGTGATGGGGGGAAGGTCACTGAAGCTTTCTTT.

The chain employs TRBV28 and TRBJ1-1, with D perhaps matching TRBD1 (5 bases). The length of the CDR3 is 12 residues. Germline CDR1 is MDHEN and CDR2 is SYDVKM. V shed 2 bases and J shed 7 bases, with 8 bases lying between them. CDR3 amino acids: CASSLRQIEAFF. In DNA form, the CDR3 reads TGTGCCAGCAGTTTACGACAGATTGAAGCTTTCTTT. Full variable domain (remainder filled in from reference TRBV28 and TRBJ1-1): DVKVTQSSRYLVKRTGEKVFLECVQDMDHENMFWYRQDPGLGLRLIYFSYDVKMKEKGDIPEGYSVSREKKERFSLILESASTNQTSMYLCASSLRQIEAFFGQGTRLTVV.

This clone was seen only a few times. The chain links TRBV30 to TRBJ2-1; 7 bases map to TRBD1. The CDR3 runs 15 residues. V dropped 0 bases and J dropped 6; count of bases not matched to a gene: 8. Per the germline V gene, CDR1 is GTSNPN and CDR2 is SVGIG (reference sequence). The CDR3 region is CAWSVRLTGSNEQFF. CDR3 DNA sequence: TGTGCCTGGAGTGTTCGTCTGACAGGGTCCAATGAGCAGTTCTTC.

This sequence joins TRBV5-1 and TRBJ1-1; D may be TRBD1 (5 bases). With 4 bases removed from V and 0 bases from J, the gap between germline ends came to 7 bases. The CDR3 has 13 residues. CDR1 is SGHRS, CDR2 YFSETQ, per germline. The CDR3, as DNA: TGCGCCAGCAGCCAGGGTATGAACACTGAAGCTTTCTTT. Translation: CASSQGMNTEAFF.

The rearrangement uses TRBV11-3 and TRBJ2-5, with 15 bases fitting TRBD2. Unmatched junction bases numbered 0, after V lost 1 base and J lost 3 bases. The CDR3 is 16 residues long. CDR1 and CDR2 (germline): SGHNT, YENEEA. CDR3 loop: CASSLGTSGGEETQYF. The CDR3 bases are TGTGCCAGCAGCTTAGGGACTAGCGGGGGGGAAGAGACCCAGTACTTC.

V usage is TRBV7-9 and J usage is TRBJ2-5, with 9 bases fitting TRBD1. Looked up from germline, CDR1 is SEHNR and CDR2 is FQNEAQ (reference sequence). Losses at the gene ends were 2 bases for V and 5 bases for J; bases not matched to a gene: 6. The CDR3 totals 15 residues. CDR3: CASSLLQGAGETQYF. DNA for the CDR3: TGTGCCAGCAGCTTACTACAGGGGGCCGGGGAGACCCAGTACTTC.

V usage is TRBV29-1 and J usage is TRBJ1-1; TRBD1 agrees at 7 bases. J was trimmed by 1 base and V by 7 bases; bases with no gene match: 3. CDR1 and CDR2 (germline): SQVTM, ANQGSEA. CDR3 length: 12 amino acids. The CDR3 sequence: CSGGDRNTEAFF. The CDR3 DNA is TGCAGCGGAGGGGACAGGAACACTGAAGCTTTCTTT.

This clone was picked up one time. The chain joins TRBV5-1 to TRBJ1-1, with D perhaps TRBD1 (6 bases). This CDR3 has 15 amino acids. The ends were cut back, 0 bases at V and 0 bases at J, with 9 bases in the middle. Germline CDR1 is SGHRS and CDR2 is YFSETQ. CDR3 protein: CASSLGQGMNTEAFF. The CDR3 DNA reads TGCGCCAGCAGCTTGGGGCAGGGGATGAACACTGAAGCTTTCTTT.

This clone came up a few times. This sample includes further DNA sequences coding for the same CDR3. The V and J genes are TRBV9 and TRBJ1-1; a weak D match, TRBD1 (5 bases). Trimming left V 0 bases short and J 1 base short, with 10 bases between. Germline V gene lookup returns CDR1 SGDLS and CDR2 YYNGEE. The CDR3 has 15 amino acids. The CDR3 reads CASSVGGRGNTEAFF. The CDR3 DNA is TGTGCCAGCAGCGTAGGTGGTAGGGGGAACACTGAAGCTTTCTTT.

The rearrangement joins TRBV29-1 to TRBJ2-1; D is uncertain. The CDR3 covers 15 residues. V was shortened by 7 bases and J by 4 bases, with 20 bases between the two germline ends. CDR1 is SQVTM and CDR2 is ANQGSEA in the germline V gene. CDR3 in DNA: TGCAGCGCCTCGACTTCGTTCGACCTATACAATGAGCAGTTCTTC. This encodes CSASTSFDLYNEQFF.

This chain uses TRBV2 with TRBJ1-2; 8 bases are a match to TRBD1. The CDR3 totals 14 residues. Germline V gives CDR1 SNHLY, CDR2 FYNNEI. V was clipped by 6 bases and J by 3 bases; unmatched bases: 6. For the CDR3, the DNA is TGTGCCAGCAGCCGGGACAGGAATTACTATGGCTACACCTTC. This translates into CASSRDRNYYGYTF.

J is TRBJ1-5 and V is TRBV2; D unresolved. Germline V gene lookup returns CDR1 SNHLY and CDR2 FYNNEI. The V gene lost 3 bases and the J gene lost 5 bases, with 8 bases spanning the gap. This CDR3 is 13 amino acids long. The CDR3 spells CASSDGPYQPQHF. The DNA of the CDR3 is TGTGCCAGCAGTGATGGGCCGTATCAGCCCCAGCATTTT.

This chain links TRBV7-6 with TRBJ1-2; D perhaps matches TRBD1 (5 bases). The CDR3 consists of 13 residues. CDR1 is SGHVS and CDR2 is FNYEAQ in the germline V gene. For the CDR3, the DNA is TGTGCTAGCGGGCGACTAGGGGATTATGGCTACACCTTC. It is translated as CASGRLGDYGYTF.

V usage is TRBV19 and J usage is TRBJ2-7; possible D gene TRBD2, 5 bases. CDR1 LNHDA and CDR2 SQIVND come from the germline V gene (reference sequence). V lost 7 bases to trimming and J lost 1 base, with 17 bases between them. CDR3 length equals 15 residues. The CDR3 nucleotides read TGTGCCAGTAAGACCACCGGACTTGGATCCTACGAGCAGTACTTC. Its translation: CASKTTGLGSYEQYF.

The chain employs TRBV5-1 and TRBJ2-3; TRBD2 might be the D (7 bases). This CDR3 region has 14 residues. Between the trimmed V and J ends, which lost 0 bases and 5 bases, there was a span of 10 bases. Per the germline V gene, CDR1 is SGHRS and CDR2 is YFSETQ. CDR3 protein: CASSLGRGGDTQYF. The CDR3 bases are TGCGCCAGCAGCTTGGGAAGGGGGGGAGATACGCAGTATTTT.

The chain carries TRBV6-6 and TRBJ2-5; a weak D match, TRBD1 (5 bases). The CDR3 runs to 16 residues. V dropped 0 bases and J dropped 5 bases, with 16 bases sitting between them. Germline V lookup: CDR1 MNHNY, CDR2 SVGAGI (reference sequence). The CDR3 coding sequence is TGTGCCAGCAGTTACTCCTGGGGCGAGCAGATTGAGACCCAGTACTTC. As protein: CASSYSWGEQIETQYF.

Points on this clone: The junction departs from germline at one end; a sequencing error may be responsible. The rearrangement joins TRBV7-7 to TRBJ2-5; 11 nucleotides line up with TRBD2. CDR1 SSHAT and CDR2 FNYEAQ come from the germline V gene (reference sequence). This CDR3 has 14 residues. The CDR3 here is CASSRGTSGETQYF. DNA for the CDR3: TGTGCTAGCAGCCGAGGGACTAGCGGAGAGACCCAGTACTTC. The full variable domain, its missing parts supplied by reference TRBV7-7 and TRBJ2-5, is GAGVSQSPRYKVTKRGQDVTLRCDPISSHATLYWYQQALGQGPEFLTYFNYEAQPDKSGLPSDRFSAERPEGSISTLTIQRTEQRDSAMYRCASSRGTSGETQYFGPGTRLLVL.

The chain is built from TRBV15 and TRBJ2-5, with a weak D call TRBD2 (6 bases). This CDR3 comprises 16 residues. V was pared by 3 bases and J by 5 bases, with 19 bases between. The germline gives CDR1 LNHNV, CDR2 YYDKDF (reference sequence). The CDR3 DNA reads TGTGCCACCAGCAGGGACCCCGGGACTGCCGGGGAGACCCAGTACTTC. As protein: CATSRDPGTAGETQYF. Full variable domain (missing parts from reference TRBV15 and TRBJ2-5): DAMVIQNPRYQVTQFGKPVTLSCSQTLNHNVMYWYQQKSSQAPKLLFHYYDKDFNNEADTPDNFQSRRPNTSFCFLDIRSPGLGDTAMYLCATSRDPGTAGETQYFGPGTRLLVL.

Points on this clone: The sample has other DNA sequences that encode this CDR3 too. The rearrangement joins TRBV5-1 to TRBJ2-3; the match to TRBD1 covers 9 bases. The CDR3 consists of 15 residues. V gave up 1 base and J gave up 1 base; unmatched junction bases: 1. Germline V gene lookup returns CDR1 SGHRS and CDR2 YFSETQ. Here the CDR3 DNA reads TGCGCCAGCAGCTTGCGGACAGGGGGCACAGATACGCAGTATTTT. This codes for CASSLRTGGTDTQYF.

V gene TRBV7-2 combines with J gene TRBJ1-3; D uncertain. The CDR3 totals 14 residues. Germline V lookup: CDR1 SGHTA, CDR2 FQGNSA. Trimming removed 8 bases at V and 1 base at J, with 12 bases between. The CDR3 DNA sequence: TGTGCCAGCGAATCCACAGCATCTGGAAACACCATATATTTT. This sequence encodes CASESTASGNTIYF.

The chain employs TRBV6-5 and TRBJ2-7; 11 nucleotides line up with TRBD1. With 8 bases clipped from V and 2 bases from J, the junction kept 5 bases outside the gene matches. Germline V gene sequence: CDR1 MNHEY, CDR2 SVGAGI. There are 14 residues in the CDR3. The CDR3 nucleotides read TGTGCCAGCCGTCCGGGACAGGGGGCCTACGAGCAGTACTTC. Amino acid sequence: CASRPGQGAYEQYF.

This sequence joins TRBV19 and TRBJ2-2, with 7 bases identical to TRBD1. V shed 3 bases, J shed 5 bases, and the junction held 12 bases outside the gene matches. This CDR3 comprises 17 residues. Germline CDR1 is LNHDA and CDR2 is SQIVND (reference sequence). CDR3 region: CASSISGRGSRTGELFF. The CDR3 DNA is TGTGCCAGTAGTATCTCGGGCAGGGGGAGTAGAACCGGGGAGCTGTTTTTT.

The genes are TRBV2 and TRBJ1-1, with 7 bases lining up with TRBD1. The CDR3 loop spans 15 amino acids. Trimming cost V 5 bases and J 8 bases; bases outside gene matches: 14. Per the germline V gene, CDR1 is SNHLY and CDR2 is FYNNEI. Here the CDR3 DNA reads TGTGCCAGCAGTTTCTTGGTCGAAGGGGGCAGGGAAGCTTTCTTT. Amino acids: CASSFLVEGGREAFF. Filled out from reference TRBV2 and TRBJ1-1, the complete variable domain reads EPEVTQTPSHQVTQMGQEVILRCVPISNHLYFYWYRQILGQKVEFLVSFYNNEISEKSEIFDDQFSVERPDGSNFTLKIRSTKLEDSAMYFCASSFLVEGGREAFFGQGTRLTVV.

The rearrangement uses TRBV30 and TRBJ1-2; no reliable D call. Germline CDR1 and CDR2: GTSNPN and SVGIG (reference sequence). This CDR3 spans 12 amino acids. V shed 3 bases and J shed 7 bases, with 12 bases lying between them. DNA of the CDR3: TGTGCCTGGAGCCCTCAACGGGGTGGCTACACCTTC. Amino acid sequence: CAWSPQRGGYTF.

V gene TRBV7-2 combines with J gene TRBJ2-2; perhaps TRBD1 as D (6 bases). Germline CDR1 reads SGHTA; CDR2 reads FQGNSA. V was shortened by 4 bases and J by 1 base, with 7 bases between the two germline ends. The CDR3 has 14 residues. The CDR3 spells CASSSTGNTGELFF. The CDR3 region has the DNA TGTGCCAGCAGCTCGACAGGGAACACCGGGGAGCTGTTTTTT.

This chain connects TRBV10-3 to TRBJ1-2; 7 bases line up with TRBD1. CDR1 and CDR2 (germline): ENHRY, SYGVKD. The CDR3 runs 13 residues. V was pared by 10 bases and J by 8 bases, with 13 bases of the junction left unmatched. CDR3 sequence: CASEQTGVRGYTF. Written as DNA, the CDR3 is TGTGCCAGCGAACAAACAGGGGTTCGAGGCTACACCTTC.

The V and J genes are TRBV6-1 and TRBJ2-7, with D maybe TRBD2 (5 bases). This CDR3 contains 13 residues. Germline V gives CDR1 MNHNS, CDR2 SASEGT. The V end lost 4 bases, the J end lost 3 bases, and 10 bases lay between the germline ends. The CDR3 bases are TGTGCCAGCAGTGCCTCCGGGATCTACGAGCAGTACTTC. Its protein is CASSASGIYEQYF.

The chain recombines TRBV29-1 with TRBJ1-1, with TRBD1 as a possible D gene (5 bases). CDR1 SQVTM and CDR2 ANQGSEA come from the germline V gene. CDR3 length: 11 residues. Written as DNA, the CDR3 is TGCAGTGTCCAGGGGAACACTGAAGCTTTCTTT. It codes for CSVQGNTEAFF.

V usage is TRBV19 and J usage is TRBJ2-3; 10 bases map to TRBD2. J lost 1 base, V lost 10 bases, and 11 bases had no gene match. The V gene's germline CDR1 is LNHDA and CDR2 SQIVND (reference sequence). The CDR3 covers 16 residues. Written as DNA, the CDR3 is TGTGCCACTAGCCGATGGACTAGCGGCCGCACAGATACGCAGTATTTT. Translated, it gives CATSRWTSGRTDTQYF.

V and J are TRBV10-1 and TRBJ1-5; D not resolved. The CDR3 runs 12 residues. Germline CDR1 WNHNN, CDR2 SYGVQD (reference sequence). Trimming removed 3 bases at V and 3 bases at J, with 3 bases between. The CDR3 coding sequence is TGCGCCAGCAGTGAAGCCAATCAGCCCCAGCATTTT. It specifies CASSEANQPQHF.

The CDR3: CASKEQGRTEAFF. For the CDR3, the DNA is TGTGCCAGCAAAGAACAGGGGAGGACTGAAGCTTTCTTT. The chain combines TRBV7-2 with TRBJ1-1; 7 nucleotides align to TRBD1. CDR1 is SGHTA and CDR2 is FQGNSA in the germline V gene. The CDR3 sequence is 13 residues long. Unmatched junction bases numbered 7, after V lost 7 bases and J lost 5 bases. Full variable domain (missing parts from reference TRBV7-2 and TRBJ1-1): GAGVSQSPSNKVTEKGKDVELRCDPISGHTALYWYRQSLGQGLEFLIYFQGNSAPDKSGLPSDRFSAERTGGSVSTLTIQRTQQEDSAVYLCASKEQGRTEAFFGQGTRLTVV.

This chain links TRBV5-4 with TRBJ1-4; a possible D gene is TRBD1 (6 bases). V was trimmed by 2 bases and J by 6 bases, leaving 11 bases between them. Germline CDR1 and CDR2: SGHNT and YYREEE (reference sequence). The CDR3 loop spans 14 amino acids. The CDR3 spells CASSLRKGDEKLFF. The DNA for the CDR3 is TGTGCCAGCAGCTTACGCAAGGGGGATGAAAAACTGTTTTTT. Full variable domain (outside the CDR3, taken from reference TRBV5-4 and TRBJ1-4): ETGVTQSPTHLIKTRGQQVTLRCSSQSGHNTVSWYQQALGQGPQFIFQYYREEENGRGNFPPRFSGLQFPNYSSELNVNALELDDSALYLCASSLRKGDEKLFFGSGTQLSVL.